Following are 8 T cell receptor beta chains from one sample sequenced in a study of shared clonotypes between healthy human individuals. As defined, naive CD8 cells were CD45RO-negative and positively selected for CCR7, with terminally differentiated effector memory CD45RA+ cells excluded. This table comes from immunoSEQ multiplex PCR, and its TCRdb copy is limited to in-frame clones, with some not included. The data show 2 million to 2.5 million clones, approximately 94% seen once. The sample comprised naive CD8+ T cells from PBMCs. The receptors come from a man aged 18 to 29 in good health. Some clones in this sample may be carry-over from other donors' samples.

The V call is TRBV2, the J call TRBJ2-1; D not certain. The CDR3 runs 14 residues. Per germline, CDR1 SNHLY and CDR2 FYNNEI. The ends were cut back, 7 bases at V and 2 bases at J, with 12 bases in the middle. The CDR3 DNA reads TGTGCCAGCAAAGAAGGCTCGGCCTACAATGAGCAGTTCTTC. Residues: CASKEGSAYNEQFF.

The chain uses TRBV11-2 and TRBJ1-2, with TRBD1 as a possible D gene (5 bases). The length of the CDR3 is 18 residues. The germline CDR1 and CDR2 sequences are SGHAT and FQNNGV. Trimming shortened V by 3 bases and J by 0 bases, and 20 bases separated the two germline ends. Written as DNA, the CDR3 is TGTGCCAGCAGCTTCTTTCGTGACAGCCTCTTACCTAACTATGGCTACACCTTC. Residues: CASSFFRDSLLPNYGYTF.

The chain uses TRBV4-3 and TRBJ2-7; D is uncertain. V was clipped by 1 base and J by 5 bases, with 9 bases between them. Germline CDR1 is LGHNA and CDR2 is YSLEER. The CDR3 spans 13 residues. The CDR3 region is CASSQVYPHEQYF. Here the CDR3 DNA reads TGCGCCAGCAGCCAAGTCTATCCTCACGAGCAGTACTTC.

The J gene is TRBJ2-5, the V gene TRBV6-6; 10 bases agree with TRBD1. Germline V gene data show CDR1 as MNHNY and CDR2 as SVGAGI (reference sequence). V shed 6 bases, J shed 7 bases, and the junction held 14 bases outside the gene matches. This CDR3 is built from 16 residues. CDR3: CASSPRTGGTGGTQYF. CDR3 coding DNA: TGTGCCAGCAGCCCGAGGACAGGGGGGACCGGGGGGACCCAGTACTTC.

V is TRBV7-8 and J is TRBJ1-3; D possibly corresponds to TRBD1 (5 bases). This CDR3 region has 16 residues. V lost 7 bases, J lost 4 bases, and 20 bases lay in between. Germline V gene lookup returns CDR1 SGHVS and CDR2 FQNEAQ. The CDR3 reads CASTISPSGGGNTIYF. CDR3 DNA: TGTGCCAGCACCATCTCACCTTCGGGGGGGGGAAACACCATATATTTT.

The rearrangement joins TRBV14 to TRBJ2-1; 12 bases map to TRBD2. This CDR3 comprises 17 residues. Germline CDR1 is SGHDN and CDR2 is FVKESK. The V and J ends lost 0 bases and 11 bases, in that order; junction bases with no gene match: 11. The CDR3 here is CASSQDLSLAGGQKQFF. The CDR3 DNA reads TGTGCCAGCAGCCAAGATCTTAGCCTAGCGGGGGGGCAAAAGCAGTTCTTC.

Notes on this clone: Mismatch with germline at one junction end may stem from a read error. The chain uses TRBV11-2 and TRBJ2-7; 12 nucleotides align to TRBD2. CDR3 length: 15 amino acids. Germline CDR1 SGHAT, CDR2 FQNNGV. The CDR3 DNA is TGTGCCAGCAGCTTAGAACTAGCGGGAGGCCGGATCATCAGCTTC. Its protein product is CASSLELAGGRIISF.

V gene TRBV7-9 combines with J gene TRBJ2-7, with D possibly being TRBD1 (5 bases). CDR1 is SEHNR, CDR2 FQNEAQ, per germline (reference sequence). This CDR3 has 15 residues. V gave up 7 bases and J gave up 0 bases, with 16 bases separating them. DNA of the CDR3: TGTGCCAGCACCTTCGGGTGGGGCACCTCCTACGAGCAGTACTTC. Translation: CASTFGWGTSYEQYF.